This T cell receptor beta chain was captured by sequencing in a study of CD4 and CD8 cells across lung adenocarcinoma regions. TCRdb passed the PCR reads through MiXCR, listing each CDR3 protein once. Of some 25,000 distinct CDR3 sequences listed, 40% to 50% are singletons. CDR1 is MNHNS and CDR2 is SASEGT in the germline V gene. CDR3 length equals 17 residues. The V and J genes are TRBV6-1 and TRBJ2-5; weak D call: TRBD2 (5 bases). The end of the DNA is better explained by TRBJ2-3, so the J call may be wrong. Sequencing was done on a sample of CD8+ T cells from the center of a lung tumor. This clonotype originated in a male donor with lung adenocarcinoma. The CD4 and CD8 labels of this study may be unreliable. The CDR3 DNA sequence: TGTGCCAGCAGCCCCGGAAAGAGGAGCGGATTATGGGATACGCAGTATTTT. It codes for CASSPGKRSGLWDTQYF.